A selection of T cell receptor beta chains follows, all from one sample in a study of cytomegalovirus exposure and HLA in healthy donors. The data were produced by immunoSEQ multiplex PCR, yet TCRdb's version contains in-frame clones alone and is incomplete. The sample totals 55,000 to 70,000 clones. The sequenced material came from PBMCs. The source is a female donor in good health and CMV-seropositive. Both conserved end residues are part of each CDR3. The D gene is left open where the match is weak.

cdr3_aa cdr3_nt j_call d_call v_call
CASSRGTSGDTQYF TGTGCCAGCAGCCGCGGGACTAGCGGAGATACGCAGTATTTT TRBJ2-3 TRBD2 TRBV7-3
CASSDLTYSYNEQFF TGTGCCAGCAGTGATTTGACTTACTCCTACAATGAGCAGTTCTTC TRBJ2-1 - TRBV25-1
CASSEAYRDTGNTIYF TGTGCCAGCAGTGAAGCGTACAGGGACACTGGAAACACCATATATTTT TRBJ1-3 - TRBV2
CASSLWTPTGRHTGELFF TGTGCCAGCAGTCTCTGGACTCCGACAGGGAGGCACACCGGGGAGCTGTTTTTT TRBJ2-2 - TRBV27
CASSEVPGGFSYEQYF TGTGCCAGCAGTGAAGTGCCAGGGGGCTTCTCCTACGAGCAGTACTTC TRBJ2-7 TRBD1 TRBV6-1
CASSLGTGTDTQYF TGTGCCAGCAGCTTAGGAACAGGCACAGATACGCAGTATTTT TRBJ2-3 - TRBV7-3
CASSQDRPLGVLNTGELFF TGCGCCAGCAGCCAAGACAGGCCCCTCGGGGTTTTGAACACCGGGGAGCTGTTTTTT TRBJ2-2 - TRBV4-3
CASRVGRTVDSPLHF TGTGCCAGTAGAGTCGGGAGGACAGTGGATTCACCCCTCCACTTT TRBJ1-6 - TRBV19
CASSSGTGDSHLHF TGTGCCAGCTCGAGTGGGACAGGCGATTCACACCTCCACTTT TRBJ1-6 TRBD1 TRBV18
CASSSGTSYNEQFF TGTGCCAGCAGTTCCGGGACTAGTTACAATGAGCAGTTCTTC TRBJ2-1 TRBD2 TRBV6-4
CASSAPGLDRYSNTQYF TGTGCCAGCAGCGCGCCGGGACTAGACAGATATAGTAATACGCAGTATTTT TRBJ2-3 TRBD2 TRBV9
CASSSQQGVGTEAFF TGTGCCAGCAGTTCCCAACAGGGCGTTGGAACTGAAGCTTTCTTT TRBJ1-1 - TRBV28
CASSAGQGTIVELFF TGTGCCAGCAGCGCCGGACAGGGGACAATAGTGGAGCTGTTTTTT TRBJ2-2 TRBD1 TRBV11-3
CASSYARRSYEQYF TGTGCCAGCAGTTACGCGAGGAGGTCCTACGAGCAGTACTTC TRBJ2-7 - TRBV27
CASSLDGGGPQHF TGTGCCAGCAGCTTAGACGGGGGTGGTCCCCAGCATTTT TRBJ1-5 - TRBV7-2
CASSEDNYGYTF TGTGCCAGCAGTGAGGATAACTATGGCTACACCTTC TRBJ1-2 - TRBV28
CSVVGTANTEAFF TGCAGCGTTGTAGGGACAGCCAACACTGAAGCTTTCTTT TRBJ1-1 TRBD1 TRBV29-1
CASSPSLNTEAFF TGTGCCAGCAGCCCTAGTCTGAACACTGAAGCTTTCTTT TRBJ1-1 - TRBV7-2
CASSIGVKNSPLHF TGTGCCAGTAGTATAGGAGTGAAGAATTCACCCCTCCACTTT TRBJ1-6 - TRBV19